This T cell receptor (beta chain) was recorded in a study of beta chain features in type 1 diabetes. Study-wide results and limits: Patients and controls would be equally affected if PCR favored shorter templates. For Type 1 diabetes patients, all four CD4+ subsets carried TCRB CDR3s that were moderately but significantly shorter.

Expressed TCRB transcripts got sequenced, as all isolated RNA was reverse transcribed. Samples of naive, central memory and regulatory T cells yielded a mean of around 3.4 million reads. Produced via immunoSEQ multiplex PCR; TCRdb's table is partial and in-frame only. The table shows over 300,000 clones, with approximately 8% occurring only once. Purities in excess of 95% were seen in all sorted populations. Germline V lookup: CDR1 MDHEN, CDR2 SYDVKM. CDR3 size: 15 residues. Trimming cost V 3 bases and J 4 bases, with 12 bases left between them. Remarks on this clone: The antigen remains undetermined.

Input material: central memory CD4+ T cells from blood. The chain combines TRBV28 with TRBJ1-4, with D uncertain. This sequence was found in a woman aged 18-35 years in good health. The CDR3 region has the DNA TGTGCCAGCAGTTTTCAGCCCCGTCATAATGAAAAACTGTTTTTT. Amino acids: CASSFQPRHNEKLFF.